A single sample is the source of the 10 T cell receptor beta chains below, sequenced in a study of Graves' ophthalmopathy and Graves' hyperthyroidism. The sequenced template was RNA, covering the TCR beta CDR3 region. RT-PCR in the first round used HTBI primers; a second-round multiplex PCR followed. TCRdb fed the multiplex PCR reads into MiXCR, producing one record per CDR3 protein. This table holds about 400,000 distinct CDR3 sequences, 18% found once. The specimen sequenced was peripheral blood. All receptors derive from a woman younger than 30 with Graves' ophthalmopathy.

This clonotype was found a few times. The chain carries TRBV6-2 or TRBV6-3 and TRBJ2-7; D is ambiguous. The CDR3 contains 13 residues. V was trimmed by 2 bases and J by 1 base, leaving 6 bases between them. Germline CDR1 reads MNHEY; CDR2 reads SVGEGT. Written as DNA, the CDR3 is TGTGCCAGCAGTTACGACGCGTCCTACGAGCAGTACTTC. Protein sequence: CASSYDASYEQYF.

This clonotype appeared many times. This rearrangement joins TRBV6-1 to TRBJ1-5; no firm D call. This CDR3 is 12 amino acids long. The V gene lost 6 bases and the J gene lost 3 bases, with 6 bases spanning the gap. Germline V lookup: CDR1 MNHNS, CDR2 SASEGT. In DNA, the CDR3 is TGTGCCAGCAGGTCGGACAATCAGCCCCAGCATTTT. It yields the protein CASRSDNQPQHF.

This clonotype occurred many times. The V gene is TRBV4-1, the J gene TRBJ2-7; D possibly corresponds to TRBD1 (6 bases). The CDR3 sequence is 14 residues long. V lost 1 base to trimming and J lost 2 bases, with 9 bases between them. Germline assignment: CDR1 MGHRA and CDR2 YSYEKL. CDR3 sequence (DNA): TGCGCCAGCAGCCAAGCAGGGGACCCCTACGAGCAGTACTTC. Amino acids: CASSQAGDPYEQYF.

This clonotype was observed at least ten times. The chain employs TRBV7-8 and TRBJ1-2, with D maybe TRBD1 (6 bases). The CDR3 covers 17 residues. Germline V gene data show CDR1 as SGHVS and CDR2 as FQNEAQ. V lost 2 bases and J lost 2, with 18 bases in between. CDR3 loop: CASSLRSGGTPNYGYTF. Here the CDR3 DNA reads TGTGCCAGCAGCTTAAGGTCTGGGGGCACGCCGAACTATGGCTACACCTTC.

This clonotype appeared many times. This sequence joins TRBV20-1 and TRBJ1-2; 9 bases line up with TRBD1. V shed 3 bases, J shed 0 bases, and the junction held 11 bases outside the gene matches. From germline, CDR1 is DFQATT and CDR2 SNEGSKA (reference sequence). This CDR3 spans 17 amino acids. The CDR3 DNA sequence: TGCAGTGCTAGCCGGACAGGGGACGGGCCCACTAACTATGGCTACACCTTC. Translation gives CSASRTGDGPTNYGYTF.

This clonotype has ten or more counts. J is TRBJ1-5 and V is TRBV30, with unresolved D. V was clipped by 1 base and J by 2 bases, with 3 bases between them. The CDR3 consists of 12 residues. From germline, CDR1 is GTSNPN and CDR2 SVGIG (reference sequence). CDR3 sequence: CAWSEGNQPQHF. CDR3 DNA: TGTGCCTGGAGTGAGGGCAATCAGCCCCAGCATTTT. Using reference TRBV30 and TRBJ1-5 for the parts outside the CDR3, the full variable domain is SQTIHQWPATLVQPVGSPLSLECTVEGTSNPNLYWYRQAAGRGLQLLFYSVGIGQISSEVPQNLSASRPQDRQFILSSKKLLLSDSGFYLCAWSEGNQPQHFGDGTRLSIL.

The chain recombines TRBV12-3 or TRBV12-4 with TRBJ1-2, with 11 bases lining up with TRBD1. CDR3 length equals 15 residues. V dropped 3 bases and J dropped 3; count of bases not matched to a gene: 3. DNA of the CDR3: TGTGCCAGCAGTTTCCCGGGACAGGGGGACTATGGCTACACCTTC. Amino acids: CASSFPGQGDYGYTF.

The table lists this clonotype with many counts. One junction end does not reproduce the germline sequence, and a read error may be involved. CDR3 in DNA: TGTGCCAGCAGTTCAAACACTGAAGCTTTCTTT. This codes for CASSSNTEAFF. This chain links TRBV5-1 with TRBJ1-1; D is ambiguous. Germline V gives CDR1 SGHRS, CDR2 YFSETQ. The CDR3 runs to 11 residues. Full variable domain (rest looked up from reference TRBV5-1 and TRBJ1-1): KAGVTQTPRYLIKTRGQQVTLSCSPISGHRSVSWYQQTPGQGLQFLFEYFSETQRNKGNFPGRFSGRQFSNSRSEMNVSTLELGDSALYLCASSSNTEAFFGQGTRLTVV.

The rearrangement links TRBV5-1 to TRBJ2-3; D is unresolved. Germline V lookup: CDR1 SGHRS, CDR2 YFSETQ. The length of the CDR3 is 16 residues. Trimming took 1 base from V and 0 from J, leaving 12 bases between them. CDR3 DNA sequence: TGCGCCAGCAGCTTGATGGACCCCATCAGCACAGATACGCAGTATTTT. Translation: CASSLMDPISTDTQYF.

In its sample, this clonotype was seen many times. The CDR3 bases are TGTGCCAGCAGTGGAACAGCGGTGTTCTCCACTGAAGCTTTCTTT. Amino acid sequence: CASSGTAVFSTEAFF. This chain connects TRBV12-3 or TRBV12-4 to TRBJ1-1; D is undetermined. This CDR3 comprises 15 residues. The V and J ends lost 5 bases and 4 bases respectively, with 17 bases between them.